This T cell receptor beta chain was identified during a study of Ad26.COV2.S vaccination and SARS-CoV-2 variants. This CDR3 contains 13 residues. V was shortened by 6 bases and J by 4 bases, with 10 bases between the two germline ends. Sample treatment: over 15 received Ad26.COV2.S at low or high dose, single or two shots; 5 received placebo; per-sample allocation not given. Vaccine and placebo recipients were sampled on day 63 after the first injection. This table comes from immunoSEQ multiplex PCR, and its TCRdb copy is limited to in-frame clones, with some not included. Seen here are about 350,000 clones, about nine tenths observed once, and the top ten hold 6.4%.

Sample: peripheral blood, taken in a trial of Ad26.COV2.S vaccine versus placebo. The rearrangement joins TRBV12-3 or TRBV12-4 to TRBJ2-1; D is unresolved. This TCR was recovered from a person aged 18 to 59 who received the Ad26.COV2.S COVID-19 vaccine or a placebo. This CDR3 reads CASRLTQYNEQFF. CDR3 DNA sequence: TGTGCCAGCAGGCTAACCCAGTACAATGAGCAGTTCTTC.